These T cell receptor beta chains were read from a single sample in a study of OX40 agonist ivuxolimab in advanced cancers. Using immunoSEQ multiplex PCR, the repertoire was profiled, and TCRdb retains in-frame clones only, with some absent. Of about 64,000 clones detected, 87% appear once; the ten largest clones hold over 2.5%. Here the sequenced sample was CD4+ or CD8+ T cells sorted from blood, taken in a trial of the OX40 agonist ivuxolimab. The source of these receptors is an adult with an advanced solid tumor such as melanoma, head and neck, liver or kidney cancer. CDR3s include the opening cysteine and the closing phenylalanine or tryptophan. The D gene is left open where the match is weak. Rows may omit the clone size; those that give it use once, few, many or a size class.

D	J	size	V	DNA	CDR3
.	TRBJ2-1	.	TRBV7-3	TGTGCCAGCAGCTTAACGGGGGACTTATACAATGAGCAGTTCTTC	CASSLTGDLYNEQFF
TRBD1	TRBJ1-2	.	TRBV7-9	TGTGCCAGCAGGACTATACAGGGGGCGAACTATGGCTACACCTTC	CASRTIQGANYGYTF
.	TRBJ1-2	few	TRBV7-9	TGTGCCAGCAGCCGGTCGAATAACTATGGCTACACCTTC	CASSRSNNYGYTF
TRBD1	TRBJ1-4	.	TRBV5-5	TGTGCCAGCAGCTTGAGGACAGGGGCTGAAAAACTGTTTTTT	CASSLRTGAEKLFF
.	TRBJ2-7	once	TRBV6-1	TGTGCCAGCATAAACCCCACTCTTTTCTACGAGCAGTACTTC	CASINPTLFYEQYF
.	TRBJ1-1	.	TRBV5-6	TGTGCCAGCAGCTTGGCGGGTAGGCCGGAGACTGAAGCTTTCTTT	CASSLAGRPETEAFF
.	TRBJ1-3	.	TRBV28	TGTGCCAGCAGTTTAGAACTCGGTAGCCGGGGCAAAAGCTCTGGAAACACCATATATTTT	CASSLELGSRGKSSGNTIYF
TRBD2	TRBJ2-2	.	TRBV6-1	TGTGCCAGCACCCTACTAGCGGAGCTCGGGGAGCTGTTTTTT	CASTLLAELGELFF
TRBD2	TRBJ2-1	.	TRBV14	TGTGCCAGCAGCCTAGGGAGCGGGAGCTTCAATGAGCAGTTCTTC	CASSLGSGSFNEQFF
.	TRBJ1-1	.	TRBV5-1	TGCGCCAGCAGCCTGGAGTCAGCTAACACTGAAGCTTTCTTT	CASSLESANTEAFF
.	TRBJ1-4	.	TRBV6-6	TGTGCCAGCAGCCCCACGGGGGGGCTTAGTGAAAAACTGTTTTTT	CASSPTGGLSEKLFF
.	TRBJ1-4	.	TRBV18	TGTGCCAGCTCACAGATGACAGGACGCCTTGAAAAACTGTTTTTT	CASSQMTGRLEKLFF
TRBD1	TRBJ1-5	.	TRBV19	TGTGCCAGTAGTATGCAGGGGGACAATCAGCCCCAGCATTTT	CASSMQGDNQPQHF
TRBD2	TRBJ2-1	.	TRBV5-4	TGTGCCAGCAGCCCCCAAACTCCGGGACTAGCGTACAATGAGCAGTTCTTC	CASSPQTPGLAYNEQFF
TRBD2	TRBJ2-1	once	TRBV9	TGTGCCAGCAGCGTACTAGCGGTCTGGGGCAATGAGCAGTTCTTC	CASSVLAVWGNEQFF
.	TRBJ2-5	few	TRBV7-2	TGTGCCAGCAGCCCTGGGCACCAAGAGACCCAGTACTTC	CASSPGHQETQYF
TRBD1	TRBJ2-7	.	TRBV18	TGTGCCAGCTCACTTTATGGGACAGGGGGCTCCTACGAGCAGTACTTC	CASSLYGTGGSYEQYF
TRBD1	TRBJ2-2	.	TRBV6-1	TGTGCCAGTAAAAGGGGGCGAAACACCGGGGAGCTGTTTTTT	CASKRGRNTGELFF
.	TRBJ1-5	once	TRBV28	TGTGCCAGCTGGAAACAGGGAGGTTTTAAGCATTTT	CASWKQGGFKHF
.	TRBJ1-5	once	TRBV28	TGTGCCAGCAGTCCCATCCTAAATAGCGATCAGCCCCAGCATTTT	CASSPILNSDQPQHF
TRBD2	TRBJ2-3	.	TRBV7-9	TGTGCCAGCAGCTTAGGGGTAGCGGGTCCAGATACGCAGTATTTT	CASSLGVAGPDTQYF
.	TRBJ1-2	.	TRBV30	TGTGCCGAGGGGGAGTATGGCTACACCTTC	CAEGEYGYTF
.	TRBJ2-1	.	TRBV7-8	TGTGCCAGCAGCGCGGACACGTTCTCCTACAATGAGCAGTTCTTC	CASSADTFSYNEQFF
.	TRBJ2-3	.	TRBV5-1	TGCGCCAGCAGCATGGGGCGCGGGGTAGGGACAGATACGCAGTATTTT	CASSMGRGVGTDTQYF
.	TRBJ1-4	.	TRBV4-1	TGCGCCAGCAGCCAAGCTTTCCTCTCTGACGCAGAGGAAAAACTGTTTTTT	CASSQAFLSDAEEKLFF
.	TRBJ2-5	.	TRBV9	TGTGCCAGCAGCACCCGACTAAACCAAGAGACCCAGTACTTC	CASSTRLNQETQYF
.	TRBJ2-7	.	TRBV7-9	TGTGCCAGCAGCTTCGCGGGCGGCCACGAGCAGTACTTC	CASSFAGGHEQYF
TRBD1	TRBJ1-5	.	TRBV11-2	TGTGCCAGCAGCCTTACAGGGGTAGCGAATCAGCCCCAGCATTTT	CASSLTGVANQPQHF
.	TRBJ2-7	.	TRBV6-1	TGTGCCAGCAGACCCTCCGGACGGGATCGCGGCGAGCAGTACTTC	CASRPSGRDRGEQYF
.	TRBJ1-2	.	TRBV20-1	TGCAGTCCATATTTAGATACCGGCTACACCTTC	CSPYLDTGYTF
.	TRBJ2-5	.	TRBV19	TGTGCCAGTAGTCGTAGGAGGGGGGGAGAGACCCAGTACTTC	CASSRRRGGETQYF
.	TRBJ2-7	.	TRBV19	TGTGCCAGTAGCCGAGGGGATGAGGTTGTGCAGTACTTC	CASSRGDEVVQYF
.	TRBJ1-2	.	TRBV4-3	TGCGCCAGCAGCCTTCAACAGGGAAGGGGCTACACCTTC	CASSLQQGRGYTF
TRBD1	TRBJ2-7	.	TRBV5-1	TGCGCCAGCAGCTTGGCAAAGGGCAGGGGGCGCGACGAGCAGTACTTC	CASSLAKGRGRDEQYF
TRBD2	TRBJ2-7	.	TRBV19	TGTGCCAGTAGTAACGATGCGGGAGGGCCTCTCGAGCAGTACTTC	CASSNDAGGPLEQYF
TRBD2	TRBJ2-1	.	TRBV29-1	TGCAGCGTTGACGGACTAGCGGGAGCCAATGAGCAGTTCTTC	CSVDGLAGANEQFF
.	TRBJ1-2	.	TRBV28	TGTGCCAGCAGTATTACACAGGAGGGCTATGGCTACACCTTC	CASSITQEGYGYTF
.	TRBJ2-7	.	TRBV10-3	TGTGCCGCCTCAGGTCAAGCCGAGCAGTACTTC	CAASGQAEQYF
.	TRBJ2-7	.	TRBV27	TGTGCCAGCAAGCGAATGGGGAACTACGAGCAGTACTTC	CASKRMGNYEQYF
.	TRBJ2-5	.	TRBV5-1	TGCGCCAGCAGCTTGGCGACAGGTCTGGAGACCCAGTACTTC	CASSLATGLETQYF
.	TRBJ2-7	.	TRBV5-1	TGCGCCAGCAGCTTGGTAGGGGTCAGGGTTACCTACGAGCAGTACTTC	CASSLVGVRVTYEQYF
TRBD2	TRBJ2-7	.	TRBV7-3	TGTGCCAGCAGCTTACGTCTTGCGGGGGGATACGAGCAGTACTTC	CASSLRLAGGYEQYF
TRBD1	TRBJ2-3	.	TRBV7-9	TGTGCCAGCAGCTTAGGCAACAGGGGGTTAATAACAGATACGCAGTATTTT	CASSLGNRGLITDTQYF
TRBD2	TRBJ2-1	.	TRBV30	TGTGCCTGGAAGACTAGCGGCATAAGCTCCTACAATGAGCAGTTCTTC	CAWKTSGISSYNEQFF
TRBD2	TRBJ2-5	.	TRBV19	TGTGCCAGTACGCCGGGAGGGGAGCTGGGGGGAGAGACCCAGTACTTC	CASTPGGELGGETQYF
TRBD1	TRBJ2-1	once	TRBV19	TGTGCCAGTAGTATCCGGGACAGCTCCTACAATGAGCAGTTCTTC	CASSIRDSSYNEQFF
TRBD2	TRBJ2-2	.	TRBV7-9	TGTGCCAGCAGATTCGGGACTAGCGGGAACACCGGGGAGCTGTTTTTT	CASRFGTSGNTGELFF
TRBD2	TRBJ2-1	once	TRBV7-8	TGTGCCAGCAGCCCCTTAGCGGGAGAATTCGGTGAGCAGTTCTTC	CASSPLAGEFGEQFF
.	TRBJ1-3	.	TRBV5-1	TGCGCCAGCAGCTTGGGGGCAGAGCTTGGAAACACCATATATTTT	CASSLGAELGNTIYF
TRBD2	TRBJ2-5	.	TRBV6-1	TGTGCCAGCAGTGAATCCAGCGGGAGAGAAGAGACCCAGTACTTC	CASSESSGREETQYF
.	TRBJ1-1	.	TRBV2	TGTGCCAGCAGTTTTACAGAAAACACTGAAGCTTTCTTT	CASSFTENTEAFF
.	TRBJ2-5	once	TRBV19	TGTGCCAGTAGTATAGGGCCGGGCGGCTCCGAAGAGACCCAGTACTTC	CASSIGPGGSEETQYF
.	TRBJ1-2	once	TRBV5-4	TGTGCCAGCAGCCTCAAGTGGGGTTATGGCTACACCTTC	CASSLKWGYGYTF
.	TRBJ2-3	once	TRBV5-1	TGCGCCAGCAGCGAGACAGGAAACACAGATACGCAGTATTTT	CASSETGNTDTQYF
.	TRBJ2-1	.	TRBV2	.	CASNVGPGSYNEQFF
.	TRBJ1-4	.	TRBV6-5	TGTGCCAGCAGTTACTCGGGGCAAGCAACTAATGAAAAACTGTTTTTT	CASSYSGQATNEKLFF
.	TRBJ2-7	.	TRBV30	TGTGCCTGCCCCACCGGAGGGGGAGACTACGAGCAGTACTTC	CACPTGGGDYEQYF
TRBD2	TRBJ2-1	.	TRBV29-1	TGCAGCGTTACGAAAGCGGGAGGGATCAATGAGCAGTTCTTC	CSVTKAGGINEQFF
TRBD1	TRBJ2-1	.	TRBV11-2	TGTGCCAGCAGTTCAGGACAGGGGGCGCGGAATGAGCAGTTCTTC	CASSSGQGARNEQFF
.	TRBJ2-1	.	TRBV4-1	TGCGCCAGCAGCCAGGGAGGTTTTTATCCCGATGAGCAGTTCTTC	CASSQGGFYPDEQFF